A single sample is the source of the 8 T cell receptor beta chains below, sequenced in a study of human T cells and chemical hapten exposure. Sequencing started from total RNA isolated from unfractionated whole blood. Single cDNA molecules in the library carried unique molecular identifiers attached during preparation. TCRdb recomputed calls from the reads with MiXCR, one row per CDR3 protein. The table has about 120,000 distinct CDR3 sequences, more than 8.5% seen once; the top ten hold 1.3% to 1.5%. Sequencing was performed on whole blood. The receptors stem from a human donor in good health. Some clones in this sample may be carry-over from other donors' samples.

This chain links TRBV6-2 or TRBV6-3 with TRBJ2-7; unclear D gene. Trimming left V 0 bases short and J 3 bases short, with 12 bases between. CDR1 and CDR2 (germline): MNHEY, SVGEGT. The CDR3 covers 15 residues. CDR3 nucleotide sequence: TGTGCCAGCAGTTACTCATCGGACGGGCACTACGAGCAGTACTTC. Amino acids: CASSYSSDGHYEQYF.

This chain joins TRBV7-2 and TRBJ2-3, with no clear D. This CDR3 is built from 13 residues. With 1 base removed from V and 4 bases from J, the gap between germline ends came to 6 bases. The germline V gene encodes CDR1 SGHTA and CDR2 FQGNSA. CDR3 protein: CASSLEAADTQYF. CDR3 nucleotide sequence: TGTGCCAGCAGCTTAGAGGCAGCAGATACGCAGTATTTT.

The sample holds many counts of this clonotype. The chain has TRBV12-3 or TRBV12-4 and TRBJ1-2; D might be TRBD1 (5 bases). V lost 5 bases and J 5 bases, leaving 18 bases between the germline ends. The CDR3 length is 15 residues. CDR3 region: CASSPPGRAGYGYTF. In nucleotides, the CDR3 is TGTGCCAGCAGTCCCCCGGGAAGGGCAGGGTATGGCTACACCTTC.

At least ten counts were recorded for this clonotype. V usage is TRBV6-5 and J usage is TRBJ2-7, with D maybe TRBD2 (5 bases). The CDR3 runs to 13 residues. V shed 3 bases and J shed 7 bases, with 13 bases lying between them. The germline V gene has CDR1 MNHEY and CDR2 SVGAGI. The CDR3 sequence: CASSYEVSGEQYF. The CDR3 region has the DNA TGTGCCAGCAGTTATGAGGTCTCGGGGGAGCAGTACTTC.

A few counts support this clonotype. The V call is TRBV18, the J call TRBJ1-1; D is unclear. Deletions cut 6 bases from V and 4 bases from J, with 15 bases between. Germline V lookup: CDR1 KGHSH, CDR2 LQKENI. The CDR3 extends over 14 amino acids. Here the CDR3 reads CASSRPIGGTEAFF. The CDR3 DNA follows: TGTGCCAGCTCCCGGCCTATCGGCGGCACTGAAGCTTTCTTT.

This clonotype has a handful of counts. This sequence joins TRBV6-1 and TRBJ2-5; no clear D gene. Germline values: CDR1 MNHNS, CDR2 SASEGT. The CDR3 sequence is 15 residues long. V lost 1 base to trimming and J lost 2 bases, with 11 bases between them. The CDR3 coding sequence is TGTGCCAGCAGTGAAGGGTCAGGAGTTCAAGAGACCCAGTACTTC. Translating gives CASSEGSGVQETQYF.

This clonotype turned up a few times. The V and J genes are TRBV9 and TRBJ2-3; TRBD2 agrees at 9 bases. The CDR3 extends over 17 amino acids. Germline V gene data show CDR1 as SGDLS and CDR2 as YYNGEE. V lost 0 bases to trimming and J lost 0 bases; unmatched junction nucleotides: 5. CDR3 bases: TGTGCCAGCAGCGTAGGATCTAGCGGGATGAGCACAGATACGCAGTATTTT. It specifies CASSVGSSGMSTDTQYF. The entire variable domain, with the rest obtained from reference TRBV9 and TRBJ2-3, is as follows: DSGVTQTPKHLITATGQRVTLRCSPRSGDLSVYWYQQSLDQGLQFLIQYYNGEERAKGNILERFSAQQFPDLHSELNLSSLELGDSALYFCASSVGSSGMSTDTQYFGPGTRLTVL.

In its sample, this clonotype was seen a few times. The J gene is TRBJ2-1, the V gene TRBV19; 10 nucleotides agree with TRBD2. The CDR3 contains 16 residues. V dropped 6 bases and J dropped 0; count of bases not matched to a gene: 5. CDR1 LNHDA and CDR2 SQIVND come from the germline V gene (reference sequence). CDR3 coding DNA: TGTGCCAGTAGCCCTAGCGGGAGCTCCTCCTACAATGAGCAGTTCTTC. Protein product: CASSPSGSSSYNEQFF.